This T cell receptor beta chain is from a study of identical twins. Findings and caveats of the study: High-abundance cord blood beta clonotypes had fewer insertions; memory repertoires showed none. Invariant T cells like MAIT and iNKT could partly confound the zero-insertion analyses.

One entry per CDR3 protein, called by TCRdb with MiXCR from the 5' RACE reads. The data hold 1.5 million to 2 million distinct CDR3 sequences, with roughly a third observed a single time. This clonotype was counted a few times. Its target is not known. Germline CDR1 and CDR2: SGHTA and FQGNSA. The CDR3 consists of 13 residues. Trimming shortened V by 11 bases and J by 6 bases, and 14 bases separated the two germline ends. The TCR sequence derives from a newborn girl in good health. The sequenced sample consisted of cord blood. The V and J genes are TRBV7-2 and TRBJ1-6; D may be TRBD1 (6 bases). CDR3 DNA sequence: TGTGCCGCGGGGCAGGGGAGTAATTCACCCCTCCACTTT. Amino acids: CAAGQGSNSPLHF. The variable domain in full, with the rest retrieved from reference TRBV7-2 and TRBJ1-6, is GAGVSQSPSNKVTEKGKDVELRCDPISGHTALYWYRQSLGQGLEFLIYFQGNSAPDKSGLPSDRFSAERTGGSVSTLTIQRTQQEDSAVYLCAAGQGSNSPLHFGNGTRLTVT.